This TCR beta chain was sequenced for a study of monozygotic twins with cystic fibrosis. Generated by immunoSEQ multiplex PCR, the TCRdb table keeps only in-frame clones and is missing some. The table shows approximately 20,000 clones, with 97% occurring only once. V was trimmed by 1 base and J by 6 bases, leaving 10 bases between them. Germline loops: CDR1 SGHAT, CDR2 FQNNGV. CDR3 length equals 13 residues. This clone is a singleton in its sample. The source material was blood. This receptor was taken from a girl under 18 with cystic fibrosis. This sequence joins TRBV11-2 and TRBJ2-7, with a possible D match to TRBD2 (5 bases). The CDR3 loop is CASSLVGIIEQYV. CDR3 bases: TGTGCCAGCAGCTTAGTCGGGATAATCGAGCAGTACGTC.